This T cell receptor beta chain was found in a study of shared clonotypes between healthy human individuals. About the research overall: Each donor contributed plates that comprised three CD4 naive, three CD4 memory, two CD8 naive and one CD8 memory.

All of the donors resided in Nashville, Tennessee, and each was a Caucasian adult. A split of CD4+ cells into CD45RA+ naive and CD45RA-negative memory subsets was performed. V dropped 2 bases and J dropped 0; count of bases not matched to a gene: 16. The germline V gene encodes CDR1 ENHRY and CDR2 SYGVKD. The CDR3 totals 20 residues. Clones were sequenced by immunoSEQ multiplex PCR, and TCRdb holds only the in-frame ones, with some missing. This sample carries approximately 2.3 million clones, approximately 95% of them seen once, and the ten largest clones take about 0.37%. The V call is TRBV10-3, the J call TRBJ2-3, with 8 bases lining up with TRBD2. This clonotype originated in a man younger than 35 in good health. Some clones in this sample may be carry-over from other donors' samples. Sequenced: naive CD4+ T cells from PBMCs. Sample subset: CD45RA+ positively selected. The CDR3 bases are TGTGCCATCAGTGAGACACCCGGGGGCGGGAGGTCCAGGAGCACAGATACGCAGTATTTT. This translates into CAISETPGGGRSRSTDTQYF.